A selection of T cell receptor beta chains follows, all from one sample in a study of blood T cell repertoires in COVID-19. The method was immunoSEQ multiplex PCR; TCRdb's version includes in-frame clones alone and lacks a portion of them. Of over 150,000 clones listed, roughly 90% are singletons. What was sequenced was PBMCs or T cells enriched from blood (not recorded which). The receptors were gathered from a woman between 45 and 65 years old who had recovered from COVID-19. Each CDR3 is given with its conserved first and last residue. D genes are given only for firm matches. Rows may omit the clone size; those that give it use once, few, many or a size class.

V,size,D,J,DNA,CDR3
TRBV15,-,-,TRBJ2-5,TGTGCCACCAGCAGAGCTAGACTAGTTGCTGAGACCCAGTACTTC,CATSRARLVAETQYF
TRBV4-1,-,-,TRBJ1-1,TGCGCCAGCAGCCAAGACCGGGGGGCGCAGGCTTTCTTT,CASSQDRGAQAFF
TRBV7-6,-,-,TRBJ2-5,TGTGCCAGCAGCTTAGTGACCCACAGGGGGGGAGAGACCCAGTACTTC,CASSLVTHRGGETQYF
TRBV7-2,many,TRBD2,TRBJ2-5,TGTGCCAGCAGCCAGGGACTAGCGCCCACCGGTGGGGAGACCCAGTACTTC,CASSQGLAPTGGETQYF
TRBV5-1,-,-,TRBJ2-7,TGCGCCAGCAGCTTGGACGGGGATCCCTACGAGCAGTACTTC,CASSLDGDPYEQYF
TRBV6-1,-,-,TRBJ1-5,TGTGCCAGCAGTGAACAGGGGAGCGGAAATCAGCCCCAGCATTTT,CASSEQGSGNQPQHF
TRBV4-3,few,TRBD1,TRBJ2-7,TGCGCCAGCAGCCAAGCCACCGGGACAGGAGGCTACGAGCAGTACTTC,CASSQATGTGGYEQYF
TRBV15,-,-,TRBJ1-3,TGTGCCACCAGCAGCCCCTCTGACAGCAGCTCTGGAAACACCATATATTTT,CATSSPSDSSSGNTIYF
TRBV11-2,-,TRBD1,TRBJ1-3,TGTGCCAGCAGCCAATACAGGGGGGCAAACACCATATATTTT,CASSQYRGANTIYF
TRBV18,once,TRBD1,TRBJ1-1,TGTGCCAGCTCACCAAGACCACCTGGGACAGGGGGCACTGAAGCTTTCTTT,CASSPRPPGTGGTEAFF
TRBV11-2,-,-,TRBJ2-1,TGTGCCAGCAGCTTATCGGCGGGCTCCTACAATGAGCAGTTCTTC,CASSLSAGSYNEQFF
TRBV7-2,few,TRBD2,TRBJ2-1,TGTGCCAGCAGCTTAGTGGTGGGAAGTAGCGGGAGAAATGAGCAGTTCTTC,CASSLVVGSSGRNEQFF
TRBV7-2,-,-,TRBJ1-3,TGTGCCAGCAGCTTAGCTGGGGGGGTGGGAAACACCATATATTTT,CASSLAGGVGNTIYF
TRBV4-1,-,TRBD1,TRBJ1-5,TGCGCCAGCAGCCAAGGACAGGGAAGCAATCAGCCCCAGCATTTT,CASSQGQGSNQPQHF
TRBV18,-,-,TRBJ2-1,TGTGCCAGCTCACAAACGCAGCGCGACTCCTACAATGAGCAGTTCTTC,CASSQTQRDSYNEQFF
TRBV29-1,-,-,TRBJ1-3,TGCAGCGTGGACACTGGAAACACCATATATTTT,CSVDTGNTIYF
TRBV7-8,-,-,TRBJ1-6,TGTGCCAGCAGCTTACGGCCTTCAAGCAAGGCAGACAGTTATAATTCACCCCTCCACTTT,CASSLRPSSKADSYNSPLHF
TRBV5-1,-,TRBD1,TRBJ2-1,TGCGCCAGCAGCGCCGGACAGGGGGGGAGATACAATGAGCAGTTCTTC,CASSAGQGGRYNEQFF
TRBV19,-,TRBD1,TRBJ2-2,TGTGCCAGTAGTGCCCGGACAGGGGGAACCGGGGAGCTGTTTTTT,CASSARTGGTGELFF
TRBV7-2,-,-,TRBJ1-2,TGTGCCAGCAGCCCCCCGGGGGGAGAGCGCGGCTACACCTTC,CASSPPGGERGYTF
TRBV6-5,-,-,TRBJ2-2,TGTGCCAGCTGCCTGGACTATCCGAACACCGGGGAGCTGTTTTTT,CASCLDYPNTGELFF
TRBV21-1,-,-,TRBJ2-7,TGTGCCAGCGTCCGTGGAAAAGGACAGCAACCGGGACTAGCAAAGTACGAGCAGTACTTC,CASVRGKGQQPGLAKYEQYF
TRBV10-2,-,-,TRBJ1-2,TGCGCCAGCAGTGAGGTTCGGAGAATGTTCTATGGCTACACCTTC,CASSEVRRMFYGYTF
TRBV5-1,-,TRBD2,TRBJ2-1,TGCGCCAGCAGCTTGGGGGACTATAATAGTAGGCAGTTCTTC,CASSLGDYNSRQFF
TRBV27,-,TRBD1,TRBJ1-1,TGTGCCAGCAGTTCCTTCGACAGGGTAGAAGCTTTCTTT,CASSSFDRVEAFF
TRBV29-1,-,TRBD1,TRBJ1-2,TGCAGCGTTGACGGGACAGGGTTCTATGGCTACACCTTC,CSVDGTGFYGYTF
TRBV27,-,-,TRBJ2-7,TGTGCCACCAAGCCAAATTCCCTTCGCGAGCAGTACTTC,CATKPNSLREQYF
TRBV5-1,-,-,TRBJ2-3,TGCGCCAGCAGCTTGGCCTTAATTCACGCGGGGTCCACAGATACGCAGTATTTT,CASSLALIHAGSTDTQYF
TRBV21-1,-,-,TRBJ2-5,TGTGCCAGCAGAAAGGCAGGGGGCTTTCAAGAGACCCAGTACTTC,CASRKAGGFQETQYF
TRBV10-3,-,-,TRBJ1-6,TGTGCCATCGGCTTCCAGGGAAATTCACCCCTCCACTTT,CAIGFQGNSPLHF
TRBV27,-,-,TRBJ1-5,TGTGCCAGCAGTCATCAGGGAGGTCAGCCCCAGCATTTT,CASSHQGGQPQHF
TRBV27,-,TRBD1,TRBJ2-1,TGTGCCAGCAGTTTACGTACGGGACAGGGCATGGAGCAGTTCTTC,CASSLRTGQGMEQFF
TRBV2,-,-,TRBJ1-2,TGTGCCAGCAGCGCCCGGGAGACCTCCTATGGCTACACCTTC,CASSARETSYGYTF
TRBV9,once,-,TRBJ2-1,TGTGCCAGCAGCGTAACCGCTAGCGACAATGAGCAGTTCTTC,CASSVTASDNEQFF
TRBV28,-,-,TRBJ2-1,TGTGCCAGCACCTCCACCGGCAGGGGTATGTTCTTC,CASTSTGRGMFF
TRBV20-1,once,-,TRBJ1-5,TGCAGTGCTAGTAGAGTCGGTCAGCCCCAGCATTTT,CSASRVGQPQHF
TRBV19,-,TRBD2,TRBJ2-3,TGTGCCAGTAGTAGCTCCGGACTAGCGGCTTTCACAGATACGCAGTATTTT,CASSSSGLAAFTDTQYF
TRBV25-1,-,-,TRBJ1-3,TGTGCCAGCAGTGAATCTGCGGATCCCAGAAACACCATATATTTT,CASSESADPRNTIYF
TRBV28,-,TRBD1,TRBJ1-5,TGTGCCAGCAGAACAGGGGTAGGGAGCAATCAGCCCCAGCATTTT,CASRTGVGSNQPQHF
TRBV11-2,-,-,TRBJ2-1,TGTGCCAGCAGCTCGGGGACACCCACTTACAATGAGCAGTTCTTC,CASSSGTPTYNEQFF
TRBV28,-,TRBD1,TRBJ2-7,TGTGCCAGCAGTTCATTGATACCCGGGACAGGGACCTACGAGCAGTACTTC,CASSSLIPGTGTYEQYF
TRBV27,-,TRBD1,TRBJ1-5,TGTGCCAGCAGGAAAACAGGGGACAATCAGCCCCAGCATTTT,CASRKTGDNQPQHF
TRBV5-1,-,TRBD1,TRBJ2-2,TGCGCCAGCAGCTTGAGGGACAGGGGAGCCGGGGAGCTGTTTTTT,CASSLRDRGAGELFF
TRBV18,-,TRBD1,TRBJ2-1,TGTGCCAGCTCACCAGGGACAGTTTACAATGAGCAGTTCTTC,CASSPGTVYNEQFF
TRBV5-1,-,-,TRBJ1-5,TGCGCCAGCAGCTTGGCGGGGGATAGCAATCAGCCCCAGCATTTT,CASSLAGDSNQPQHF
TRBV10-1,-,TRBD2,TRBJ2-3,TGCGCCAGCAGTGCTCATTTGACTCCTAGCGGGATCACAGATACGCAGTATTTT,CASSAHLTPSGITDTQYF
TRBV5-1,-,TRBD1,TRBJ2-1,TGCGCCAGCAGCAGGACAGGGATGGGATACAATGAGCAGTTCTTC,CASSRTGMGYNEQFF
TRBV5-6,-,TRBD2,TRBJ2-7,TGTGCCAGCAGCTTGTGGGGGGTGGGACTACTTTCACGAGAGCAGTACTTC,CASSLWGVGLLSREQYF
TRBV6-5,-,-,TRBJ2-1,TGTGCCAGCAGTTTCGGCCAGGGTGAGCAGTTCTTC,CASSFGQGEQFF
TRBV3-1/TRBV3-2,-,TRBD2,TRBJ2-3,TGTGCCAGCAGCCCGCGGGAGGGCCGTGGAGATACGCAGTATTTT,CASSPREGRGDTQYF
TRBV6-2/TRBV6-3,-,-,TRBJ2-3,TGTGCCAGCAGTTACTCCGGGAGCACAGATACGCAGTATTTT,CASSYSGSTDTQYF
TRBV3-1/TRBV3-2,-,TRBD2,TRBJ2-5,TGTGCCAGCAGCCTCGGGACTAGTGGAGAGACCCAGTACTTC,CASSLGTSGETQYF
TRBV10-2,-,TRBD2,TRBJ2-1,TGCGCCAGCAGTATGACTAGCGGGTACAATGAGCAGTTCTTC,CASSMTSGYNEQFF
TRBV20-1,-,TRBD1,TRBJ1-1,TGCAGTGCTAGTTCAGGGGGCGCGGGTACTGAAGCTTTCTTT,CSASSGGAGTEAFF
TRBV5-4,-,TRBD2,TRBJ2-7,TGTGCCAGCAGCTTGTGGCTAGCGGGAGCGTCTTCGTACGAGCAGTACTTC,CASSLWLAGASSYEQYF
TRBV6-4,medium-sized,TRBD2,TRBJ2-1,TGTGCCAGCAGTGACGCGGGAGGCTACAATGAGCAGTTCTTC,CASSDAGGYNEQFF
TRBV7-2,-,TRBD1,TRBJ2-2,TGTGCCAGCAGCTCAGGATGGCAACAGGGGTTGACGACCGGGGAGCTGTTTTTT,CASSSGWQQGLTTGELFF
TRBV7-8,once,TRBD2,TRBJ2-1,TGTGCCAGCAGCGGGAAGCGGGAGAGATACAATGAGCAGTTCTTC,CASSGKRERYNEQFF